This T cell receptor beta chain derives from a study of control samples from healthy donors and cancer patients. Sequencing used immunoSEQ multiplex PCR; TCRdb keeps in-frame clones, though not all of them. Across 150,000 to 200,000 clones, the top ten clones capture approximately 2.2% of the sample. The V gene lost 4 bases and the J gene lost 5 bases, with 21 bases spanning the gap. CDR3 length equals 17 residues. Germline lookup yields CDR1 SGHRS and CDR2 YFSETQ. This clonotype originated in a woman between 25 and 40 years old in good health. Material: blood. The chain is built from TRBV5-1 and TRBJ1-4, with a possible D match to TRBD1 (5 bases). CDR3 sequence (DNA): TGCGCCAGCAGCCTTAATTCCTACAAAGGGGTGAATGAAAAACTGTTTTTT. The encoded protein is CASSLNSYKGVNEKLFF.